Shown below are 22 T cell receptor beta chains from a single sample sequenced in a study of STAT5B mutations in CD4+ large granular lymphocyte leukemia. Only in-frame clones appear in the TCRdb table, and some are missing; sequencing was by immunoSEQ multiplex PCR. The data hold tens of thousands of clones, with approximately 83% observed a single time. Sequenced sample: CD4+ T cells from blood buffy coats. These receptors all come from a human donor in good health.

This rearrangement joins TRBV5-1 to TRBJ2-7; D gene ambiguous. V gave up 4 bases and J gave up 1 base, with 15 bases separating them. Germline CDR1 SGHRS, CDR2 YFSETQ. The CDR3 has 15 residues. The DNA of the CDR3 is TGCGCCAGCAGCCCGGGCCATCATAAGTCCTACGAGCAGTACTTC. This sequence encodes CASSPGHHKSYEQYF.

This clone appeared a single time. The chain links TRBV5-4 to TRBJ2-2; TRBD1 matches 12 bases. CDR1 is SGHNT, CDR2 YYREEE, per germline (reference sequence). The CDR3 contains 16 residues. The V and J ends lost 4 bases and 4 bases, in that order; junction bases with no gene match: 5. The DNA for the CDR3 is TGTGCCAGCAGCCCCGGGACAGGGGGCCGCACCGGGGAGCTGTTTTTT. Its protein is CASSPGTGGRTGELFF.

The chain is built from TRBV11-2 and TRBJ2-1; 8 nucleotides line up with TRBD1. The CDR3 sequence is 17 residues long. Germline loops: CDR1 SGHAT, CDR2 FQNNGV. Trimming took 1 base from V and 5 from J; bases not matched to a gene: 10. CDR3 nucleotides: TGTGCCAGCAGCTTAGTAGGTTTGCAGGGGGCCAACAATGAGCAGTTCTTC. Translating it yields CASSLVGLQGANNEQFF.

This clone was counted once. The chain combines TRBV5-4 with TRBJ2-3; TRBD2 agrees at 7 bases. This CDR3 contains 16 residues. V dropped 0 bases and J dropped 1; count of bases not matched to a gene: 5. The germline V gene has CDR1 SGHNT and CDR2 YYREEE (reference sequence). This CDR3 reads CASSLGGGSGTDTQYF. For the CDR3, the DNA is TGTGCCAGCAGCTTGGGGGGCGGGAGTGGCACAGATACGCAGTATTTT.

The chain links TRBV11-2 to TRBJ2-1; 8 nucleotides agree with TRBD2. V lost 1 base to trimming and J lost 6 bases; unmatched junction nucleotides: 5. The germline V gene encodes CDR1 SGHAT and CDR2 FQNNGV. The CDR3 runs 15 residues. DNA for the CDR3: TGTGCCAGCAGCTTAGTTCGGGGGGGGCCCAATGAGCAGTTCTTC. Protein sequence: CASSLVRGGPNEQFF.

The rearrangement uses TRBV6-5 and TRBJ1-2; D is unclear. The CDR3 contains 13 residues. CDR1 is MNHEY, CDR2 SVGAGI, per germline. Trimming pared 8 bases from V and 2 bases from J, leaving 12 bases between. Written as DNA, the CDR3 is TGTGCCAGCTTTAAATCAGGCAACTATGGCTACACCTTC. Its translation is CASFKSGNYGYTF.

This clone was seen once. The rearrangement links TRBV10-3 to TRBJ1-1; weak D call: TRBD1 (6 bases). The CDR3 contains 11 residues. V was shortened by 11 bases and J by 5 bases, with 12 bases between the two germline ends. Germline CDR1 reads ENHRY; CDR2 reads SYGVKD. The CDR3 sequence is CAGRGGTEAFF. The CDR3, as DNA: TGTGCCGGAAGGGGGGGAACTGAAGCTTTCTTT.

J is TRBJ2-3 and V is TRBV7-3, with TRBD2 matching 12 bases. The CDR3 consists of 18 residues. Germline trimming cut 1 base from V and 5 bases from J; bases unmatched to any gene: 10. The germline V gene encodes CDR1 SGHTA and CDR2 FQGTGA. The CDR3 is CASSLSPSGGAGGDTQYF. CDR3 sequence (DNA): TGTGCCAGCAGCTTAAGCCCTAGCGGGGGGGCCGGAGGAGATACGCAGTATTTT.

The chain recombines TRBV7-9 with TRBJ1-6; D is perhaps TRBD1 (5 bases). The CDR3 has 13 residues. Germline values: CDR1 SEHNR, CDR2 FQNEAQ (reference sequence). The ends were cut back, 1 base at V and 13 bases at J, with 11 bases in the middle. CDR3 amino acids: CASSLGPGTPLHF. As DNA, the CDR3 is TGTGCCAGCAGCTTAGGCCCGGGGACGCCCCTCCACTTT.

The V and J genes are TRBV19 and TRBJ1-5; TRBD1 might be the D (6 bases). The CDR3 consists of 12 residues. Trimming took 11 bases from V and 4 from J, leaving 12 bases between them. Germline CDR1 reads LNHDA; CDR2 reads SQIVND (reference sequence). The DNA of the CDR3 is TGTGCCCCAACAGGGTCTAATCAGCCCCAGCATTTT. Translated: CAPTGSNQPQHF.

CDR3 DNA: TGTGCCAGCAGAACCTCAGGAGGCGGGGGGGGCACAGATACGCAGTATTTT. This gives the protein CASRTSGGGGGTDTQYF. The rearrangement links TRBV28 to TRBJ2-3, with 9 bases identical to TRBD2. Trimming took 6 bases from V and 1 from J; bases not matched to a gene: 11. Germline V gene data show CDR1 as MDHEN and CDR2 as SYDVKM. This CDR3 contains 17 residues.

The rearrangement links TRBV7-6 to TRBJ2-3; TRBD1 might be the D (5 bases). This CDR3 comprises 15 residues. V was trimmed by 1 base and J by 2 bases, leaving 10 bases between them. Germline CDR1 and CDR2: SGHVS and FNYEAQ. The CDR3 region is CASSLEAGLTDTQYF. The CDR3 nucleotides read TGTGCCAGCAGCTTAGAGGCAGGGCTCACAGATACGCAGTATTTT. The full variable domain, completed using reference TRBV7-6 and TRBJ2-3, is GAGVSQSPRYKVTKRGQDVALRCDPISGHVSLYWYRQALGQGPEFLTYFNYEAQQDKSGLPNDRFSAERPEGSISTLTIQRTEQRDSAMYRCASSLEAGLTDTQYFGPGTRLTVL.

The chain couples TRBV5-1 to TRBJ2-2; TRBD2 matches 12 bases. Unmatched junction bases numbered 5, after V lost 6 bases and J lost 8 bases. The germline V gene has CDR1 SGHRS and CDR2 YFSETQ. The CDR3 totals 14 residues. DNA for the CDR3: TGCGCCAGCATGACTAGCGGGGGAAGTGGGGAGCTGTTTTTT. Translating it yields CASMTSGGSGELFF.

The chain recombines TRBV6-5 with TRBJ1-2, with D possibly TRBD1 on 6 matching bases. This CDR3 is 14 amino acids long. The V end lost 8 bases, the J end lost 6 bases, and 19 bases lay between the germline ends. Germline assignment: CDR1 MNHEY and CDR2 SVGAGI. CDR3 sequence (DNA): TGTGCCAGCGATCTGACAGGCCTCGGGGATGGCTACACCTTC. This translates into CASDLTGLGDGYTF.

V gene TRBV29-1 combines with J gene TRBJ2-1, with D perhaps assigned TRBD1 or TRBD2 (5 bases each). The ends were cut back, 5 bases at V and 6 bases at J, with 17 bases in the middle. CDR1 and CDR2 from the germline V gene are SQVTM and ANQGSEA. The CDR3 has 14 residues. This CDR3 is CSVLGPRVFNEQFF. In nucleotides, the CDR3 is TGCAGCGTTCTGGGACCGCGGGTCTTCAATGAGCAGTTCTTC.

The genes are TRBV5-5 and TRBJ1-4; the D gene is possibly TRBD1 (5 bases). Between the trimmed V and J ends, which lost 3 bases and 5 bases, there was a span of 8 bases. CDR1 SGHKS and CDR2 YYEKEE come from the germline V gene (reference sequence). This CDR3 is 13 amino acids long. The CDR3 is CASSWTPNEKLFF. Here the CDR3 DNA reads TGTGCCAGCAGCTGGACACCGAATGAAAAACTGTTTTTT.

This chain links TRBV30 with TRBJ1-1; D is unresolved. This CDR3 has 12 residues. V lost 4 bases and J lost 1, with 7 bases in between. Germline V gene data show CDR1 as GTSNPN and CDR2 as SVGIG (reference sequence). CDR3 loop: CAWTQRNTEAFF. As DNA, the CDR3 is TGTGCCTGGACCCAGAGGAACACTGAAGCTTTCTTT.

The chain joins TRBV29-1 to TRBJ2-1, with a weak D call TRBD1 (5 bases). The CDR3 extends over 13 amino acids. The germline CDR1 and CDR2 sequences are SQVTM and ANQGSEA. V was clipped by 4 bases and J by 5 bases, with 12 bases between them. CDR3 nucleotides: TGCAGCGTTGTTGACAGCTGGGACAATGAGCAGTTCTTC. It is translated as CSVVDSWDNEQFF.

V and J are TRBV4-2 and TRBJ1-2; 8 positions agree with TRBD1. Germline CDR1 LGHNA, CDR2 YNFKEQ. This CDR3 is 16 amino acids long. The V and J ends lost 0 bases and 6 bases, in that order; junction bases with no gene match: 9. For the CDR3, the DNA is TGTGCCAGCAGCCAAGAGGGGGACAGGCAATTGAATGGCTACACCTTC. It is translated as CASSQEGDRQLNGYTF.

The V gene is TRBV7-3, the J gene TRBJ2-7, with 11 nucleotides matching TRBD2. CDR3 length: 17 residues. Germline V gene sequence: CDR1 SGHTA, CDR2 FQGTGA. J lost 2 bases, V lost 2 bases, and 8 bases had no gene match. The CDR3 loop reads CASSLAPVSGRAYEQYF. CDR3 sequence (DNA): TGTGCCAGCAGCTTAGCCCCCGTTAGCGGGAGGGCCTACGAGCAGTACTTC.

CDR3 DNA sequence: TGTGCCAGCAGCTTAACGGGGACAGGAGACTATGGCTACACCTTC. It translates to CASSLTGTGDYGYTF. This rearrangement joins TRBV7-3 to TRBJ1-2; 8 bases are a match to TRBD1. The CDR3 has 15 residues. Germline loops: CDR1 SGHTA, CDR2 FQGTGA. After removal of 0 bases from V and 3 bases from J, the junction contained 3 bases not matched to a gene.

The CDR3 nucleotides are TGTGCCAGCGAAGGGACTAGCGCCTACGAGCAGTACTTC. Its translation: CASEGTSAYEQYF. V usage is TRBV11-3 and J usage is TRBJ2-7; TRBD2 matches at 10 bases. CDR1 is SGHNT and CDR2 is YENEEA in the germline V gene. V was clipped by 8 bases and J by 2 bases; unmatched bases: 3. CDR3 length equals 13 residues.